Listed here are 28 T cell receptor beta chains from one sample, sequenced in a study of radiation and T cells in renal cell carcinoma. Time point in this sample: blood 4 weeks post-SBRT, at nephrectomy. Treatment defined: 15 Gy SBRT to primary tumor, nephrectomy 4 weeks later. The method was immunoSEQ multiplex PCR; TCRdb's version includes in-frame clones alone and lacks a portion of them. The sample carries 90,000 to 100,000 clones, roughly 82% recorded once. The sequencing here drew on blood, taken from a patient whose treatment included radiotherapy and nephrectomy. These receptors all stem from a man between 60 and 75 years old with renal cell carcinoma.

V and J are TRBV6-5 and TRBJ2-3; TRBD2 matches at 11 bases. The J segment lost 13 bases and the V segment lost 6 bases, leaving 9 bases of the junction unmatched. The CDR3 covers 13 residues. Germline V gene sequence: CDR1 MNHEY, CDR2 SVGAGI. The CDR3 region is CASRGGTSGLKYF. The CDR3 nucleotides read TGTGCCAGCAGGGGGGGGACTAGCGGCCTGAAGTATTTT.

The rearrangement uses TRBV7-2 and TRBJ2-5, with 13 nucleotides matching TRBD2. This CDR3 is built from 16 residues. Per germline, CDR1 SGHTA and CDR2 FQGNSA. With 1 base clipped from V and 5 bases from J, the junction kept 4 bases outside the gene matches. The CDR3 spells CASSLVTSGRWETQYF. The DNA of the CDR3 is TGTGCCAGCAGCTTAGTGACTAGCGGGAGGTGGGAGACCCAGTACTTC.

The CDR3 nucleotides read TGCGCCAGCAGCACGCTAGCGGGAGAGCCCCCCGGGGAGCTGTTTTTT. It yields the protein CASSTLAGEPPGELFF. This chain connects TRBV5-1 to TRBJ2-2; 10 bases fit TRBD2. V lost 4 bases to trimming and J lost 6 bases; unmatched junction nucleotides: 9. Germline CDR1 reads SGHRS; CDR2 reads YFSETQ. This CDR3 region has 16 residues. The variable domain in full, completed from reference TRBV5-1 and TRBJ2-2, reads KAGVTQTPRYLIKTRGQQVTLSCSPISGHRSVSWYQQTPGQGLQFLFEYFSETQRNKGNFPGRFSGRQFSNSRSEMNVSTLELGDSALYLCASSTLAGEPPGELFFGEGSRLTVL.

This chain joins TRBV7-9 and TRBJ1-5; TRBD1 might be the D (5 bases). Trimming took off 5 bases at V and 7 bases at J, with 24 bases between the two ends. The CDR3 has 17 residues. Germline loops: CDR1 SEHNR, CDR2 FQNEAQ (reference sequence). CDR3 coding DNA: TGTGCCAGCAGCCCCTCCCCTGGGGCCGGGGTGGGACAGCCCCAGCATTTT. Its protein product is CASSPSPGAGVGQPQHF.

The chain carries TRBV7-2 and TRBJ1-4; D gene uncertain. The V and J ends lost 0 bases and 5 bases respectively, with 10 bases between them. The germline V gene encodes CDR1 SGHTA and CDR2 FQGNSA. The CDR3 runs to 15 residues. The CDR3 bases are TGTGCCAGCAGCTTAGCGCGAACGGCAAATGAAAAACTGTTTTTT. Translated: CASSLARTANEKLFF.

The chain carries TRBV7-2 and TRBJ2-5; possible D gene TRBD1, 5 bases. Germline CDR1 reads SGHTA; CDR2 reads FQGNSA. The CDR3 contains 16 residues. The V gene lost 5 bases and the J gene lost 2 bases, with 18 bases spanning the gap. Written as DNA, the CDR3 is TGTGCCAGCAGCCAAATAAGGGGAAGCAGGCAAGAGACCCAGTACTTC. It translates to CASSQIRGSRQETQYF.

This sequence joins TRBV6-5 and TRBJ2-1, with 8 bases matching TRBD2. The length of the CDR3 is 15 residues. Germline assignment: CDR1 MNHEY and CDR2 SVGAGI. V was pared by 2 bases and J by 2 bases, with 2 bases of the junction left unmatched. The CDR3 coding sequence is TGTGCCAGCAGTTACGCGGGAGGCGCCTACAATGAGCAGTTCTTC. It yields the protein CASSYAGGAYNEQFF.

This clone was seen once. This chain joins TRBV4-1 and TRBJ2-3; TRBD2 agrees at 8 bases. Per the germline V gene, CDR1 is MGHRA and CDR2 is YSYEKL. The CDR3 loop spans 16 amino acids. V gave up 5 bases and J gave up 3 bases; unmatched junction bases: 10. The CDR3 sequence: CASSIPAGAATDTQYF. The CDR3 DNA reads TGCGCCAGCAGCATCCCAGCGGGGGCAGCAACAGATACGCAGTATTTT.

The table lists this clone with a few counts. This chain uses TRBV15 with TRBJ2-7, with 14 bases that match TRBD2. Germline CDR1 LNHNV, CDR2 YYDKDF (reference sequence). This CDR3 comprises 16 residues. V lost 3 bases to trimming and J lost 1 base; unmatched junction nucleotides: 2. The CDR3 nucleotides are TGTGCCACCAGCAGGACTAGCGGGAGGGGATCCTACGAGCAGTACTTC. It yields the protein CATSRTSGRGSYEQYF.

The V and J genes are TRBV7-2 and TRBJ1-2, with D tentatively TRBD1 (5 bases). This CDR3 has 15 amino acids. Trimming stripped 1 base from V and 6 bases from J, with 15 bases between. The germline V gene has CDR1 SGHTA and CDR2 FQGNSA. CDR3 in DNA: TGTGCCAGCAGCTTAGAGCTTGGCAGGGTTCATGGCTACACCTTC. As protein: CASSLELGRVHGYTF.

V usage is TRBV19 and J usage is TRBJ2-3; D is undetermined. V was pared by 5 bases and J by 0 bases, with 12 bases between. Germline CDR1 reads LNHDA; CDR2 reads SQIVND (reference sequence). This CDR3 is 15 amino acids long. The CDR3, as DNA: TGTGCCAGTAGTCCCCGCGGAGTTAGCACAGATACGCAGTATTTT. Amino acid sequence: CASSPRGVSTDTQYF.

V and J are TRBV9 and TRBJ2-7, with 9 bases lining up with TRBD2. Per germline, CDR1 SGDLS and CDR2 YYNGEE. The V gene end was trimmed by 4 bases and the J gene end by 9 bases; junction bases not matched to a gene: 20. The CDR3 is 17 residues long. CDR3 in DNA: TGTGCCAGCAGCCCCTACGCCGACTTGGCGGGAGGGCCATGGCAGTACTTC. It specifies CASSPYADLAGGPWQYF.

V and J are TRBV11-3 and TRBJ2-1, with 10 bases fitting TRBD1. The V and J ends lost 5 bases and 4 bases, in that order; junction bases with no gene match: 2. The CDR3 totals 14 residues. Germline V gene data show CDR1 as SGHNT and CDR2 as YENEEA. The CDR3 nucleotides are TGTGCCAGCAGCCCGGGACAGGGGTACAATGAGCAGTTCTTC. Amino acids: CASSPGQGYNEQFF.

V gene TRBV15 combines with J gene TRBJ2-2, with TRBD1 identical over 9 bases. The length of the CDR3 is 16 residues. Germline assignment: CDR1 LNHNV and CDR2 YYDKDF (reference sequence). The trim removed 5 bases at V and 5 bases at J, leaving 9 bases unmatched. CDR3 sequence: CATSDRTGALTGELFF. For the CDR3, the DNA is TGTGCCACCAGCGATCGGACAGGGGCACTTACCGGGGAGCTGTTTTTT.

This chain connects TRBV30 to TRBJ2-7; 14 bases map to TRBD2. This CDR3 contains 17 residues. Per the germline V gene, CDR1 is GTSNPN and CDR2 is SVGIG (reference sequence). J was trimmed by 0 bases and V by 3 bases; bases with no gene match: 7. The CDR3, as DNA: TGTGCCTGGAGGGGAGCCGGGACTAGCGGGGGCTCCTACGAGCAGTACTTC. It yields the protein CAWRGAGTSGGSYEQYF.

This chain links TRBV6-5 with TRBJ1-2; 9 nucleotides match TRBD1. CDR1 and CDR2 (germline): MNHEY, SVGAGI. CDR3 length: 15 residues. After removal of 0 bases from V and 3 bases from J, the junction contained 2 bases not matched to a gene. The DNA for the CDR3 is TGTGCCAGCAGTTACTCCGGGACAGGGCACTATGGCTACACCTTC. As protein: CASSYSGTGHYGYTF.

This clone was picked up one time. This chain joins TRBV29-1 and TRBJ2-7; TRBD2 is a possible D gene (6 bases). V shed 5 bases and J shed 5 bases, with 19 bases lying between them. Per the germline V gene, CDR1 is SQVTM and CDR2 is ANQGSEA. CDR3 length: 14 amino acids. CDR3 amino acids: CSVRAGSPSDEQYF. CDR3 coding DNA: TGCAGCGTTCGGGCGGGAAGTCCTTCGGACGAGCAGTACTTC.

The DNA of the CDR3 is TGTGCCAGCAAGGATAGCGGGAGATCCTACGAGCAGTACTTC. Translation: CASKDSGRSYEQYF. V gene TRBV27 combines with J gene TRBJ2-7; 9 bases match TRBD2. The ends lost 7 bases at V and 1 base at J; junction bases unmatched: 5. Germline CDR1 MNHEY, CDR2 SMNVEV (reference sequence). The CDR3 length is 14 residues.

This rearrangement joins TRBV27 to TRBJ2-3; D is uncertain. The germline V gene encodes CDR1 MNHEY and CDR2 SMNVEV (reference sequence). CDR3 length equals 14 residues. Trimming took 7 bases from V and 2 from J, leaving 13 bases between them. The CDR3 region has the DNA TGTGCCAGCACACCAGTGGGGTCCACAGATACGCAGTATTTT. Translation gives CASTPVGSTDTQYF.

CDR3 bases: TGTGCCTGGAGTGTAATACAGGGTCTCAACGAGCAGTACTTC. Amino acids: CAWSVIQGLNEQYF. The chain carries TRBV30 and TRBJ2-7; D perhaps matches TRBD1 (6 bases). Germline loops: CDR1 GTSNPN, CDR2 SVGIG (reference sequence). V lost 0 bases, J lost 5 bases, and 14 bases lay in between. The CDR3 has 14 amino acids.

For this clone: The sample has other DNA sequences that encode this CDR3 too. This chain joins TRBV5-1 and TRBJ2-3; tentative D call: TRBD2 (7 bases). Trimming took off 7 bases at V and 2 bases at J, with 11 bases between the two ends. Germline V gives CDR1 SGHRS, CDR2 YFSETQ. CDR3 length: 13 amino acids. As DNA, the CDR3 is TGCGCCAGCTCGCGGGGGCCCACAGATACGCAGTATTTT. It yields the protein CASSRGPTDTQYF.

The CDR3 sequence: CASSLEEYKAYEQYF. The CDR3 DNA reads as TGTGCCAGCAGCTTAGAAGAATACAAGGCCTACGAGCAGTACTTC. The chain combines TRBV7-9 with TRBJ2-7; no clear D. CDR3 size: 15 residues. In germline, CDR1 is SEHNR, CDR2 FQNEAQ (reference sequence). Trimming removed 1 base from V and 2 bases from J, with 12 bases in between.

This clone was picked up a small number of times. The gene calls are TRBV28 and TRBJ2-7; TRBD2 matches at 11 bases. Per germline, CDR1 MDHEN and CDR2 SYDVKM. The V and J ends lost 4 bases and 2 bases, in that order; junction bases with no gene match: 7. The CDR3 sequence is 16 residues long. CDR3 DNA: TGTGCCAGCAGTTCTATAAGACTAGCGGGACCCTACGAGCAGTACTTC. This translates into CASSSIRLAGPYEQYF.

The gene calls are TRBV18 and TRBJ1-2; no definite D call. Germline CDR1 KGHSH, CDR2 LQKENI. This CDR3 has 12 amino acids. V lost 0 bases and J lost 6, with 5 bases in between. CDR3 loop: CASSPPTNGYTF. DNA of the CDR3: TGTGCCAGCTCACCACCAACTAATGGCTACACCTTC.

The rearrangement uses TRBV5-1 and TRBJ1-2; 10 bases are shared with TRBD1. This CDR3 has 15 amino acids. Germline loops: CDR1 SGHRS, CDR2 YFSETQ. Trimming took 5 bases from V and 3 from J; bases not matched to a gene: 7. CDR3 residues: CASRDRGTVDYGYTF. In DNA form, the CDR3 reads TGCGCCAGCAGGGACAGGGGGACTGTCGACTATGGCTACACCTTC.

This chain links TRBV11-2 with TRBJ2-1; 9 bases align to TRBD1. The CDR3 runs 17 residues. Trimming cost V 1 base and J 4 bases; bases outside gene matches: 8. CDR1 is SGHAT and CDR2 is FQNNGV in the germline V gene. The CDR3 sequence is CASSLAPGTGPYNEQFF. The CDR3, as DNA: TGTGCCAGCAGCTTAGCTCCCGGGACAGGGCCTTACAATGAGCAGTTCTTC.

This CDR3 reads CASSADGGSNIQYF. DNA for the CDR3: TGTGCCAGCAGCGCCGACGGGGGTTCGAACATTCAGTACTTC. The chain couples TRBV9 to TRBJ2-4, with a possible D match to TRBD2 (6 bases). CDR1 and CDR2 (germline): SGDLS, YYNGEE. The CDR3 spans 14 residues. V gave up 3 bases and J gave up 7 bases, with 14 bases separating them.

This clone showed up just a few times. The rearrangement joins TRBV19 to TRBJ1-5; 8 bases line up with TRBD1. CDR1 and CDR2 from the germline V gene are LNHDA and SQIVND (reference sequence). The CDR3 spans 11 residues. Here the CDR3 reads CATGGSQPQHF. Written as DNA, the CDR3 is TGTGCTACAGGGGGTAGCCAGCCCCAGCATTTT.